The present T cell receptor beta chain was sequenced within a study of Graves' ophthalmopathy and Graves' hyperthyroidism. For repertoire sequencing, the TCR beta CDR3 regions were amplified from RNA transcripts. Amplification began with first-round RT-PCR using HTBI primers, then second-round multiplex PCR was performed. In TCRdb, the multiplex PCR reads were re-called with MiXCR into one record per CDR3 protein. The sample shows about 620,000 distinct CDR3 sequences, about a fifth of them seen only once. The table lists this clonotype with many counts. The CDR3 is 15 amino acids. The V and J ends lost 6 bases and 3 bases, in that order; junction bases with no gene match: 8. Germline V gene lookup returns CDR1 MNHEY and CDR2 SVGAGI.

The sequencing input was peripheral blood. This TCR derives from a woman younger than 30 with stable Graves' hyperthyroidism. Some clones in this sample may be carry-over from other donors' samples. The V and J genes are TRBV6-5 and TRBJ1-3; 7 bases are a match to TRBD1. The CDR3 loop reads CASRTNRGGGNTIYF. The CDR3 nucleotides read TGTGCCAGCAGAACGAACAGGGGAGGTGGAAACACCATATATTTT.